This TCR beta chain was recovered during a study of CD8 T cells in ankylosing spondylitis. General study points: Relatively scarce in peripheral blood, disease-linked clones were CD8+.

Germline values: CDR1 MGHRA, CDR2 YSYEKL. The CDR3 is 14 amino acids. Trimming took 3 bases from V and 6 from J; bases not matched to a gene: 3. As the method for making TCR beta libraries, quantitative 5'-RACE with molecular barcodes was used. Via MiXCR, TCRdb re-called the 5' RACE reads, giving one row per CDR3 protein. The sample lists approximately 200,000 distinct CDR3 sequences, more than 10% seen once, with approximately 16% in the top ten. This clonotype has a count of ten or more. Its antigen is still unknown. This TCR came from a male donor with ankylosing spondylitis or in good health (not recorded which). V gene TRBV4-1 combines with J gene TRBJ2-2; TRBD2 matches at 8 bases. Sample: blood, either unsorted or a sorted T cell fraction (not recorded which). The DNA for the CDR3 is TGCGCCAGCAGCCAGGTTAGCGGGGCCGGGGAGCTGTTTTTT. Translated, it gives CASSQVSGAGELFF.